The entry below describes one TCR beta chain. CD8 cells regarded as naive lacked CD45RO, were positively chosen for CCR7, and omitted terminally differentiated effector memory CD45RA+ cells. TCRdb's table, derived via immunoSEQ multiplex PCR, lists solely in-frame clones and lacks some. The sample shows about 820,000 clones, approximately 92% of them seen only once. This sample stems from a study of shared clonotypes between healthy human individuals. Germline loops: CDR1 SGHDT, CDR2 YYEEEE. Trimming took off 0 bases at V and 10 bases at J, with 16 bases between the two ends. The CDR3 contains 15 residues.

Sequencing was carried out using naive CD8+ T cells sorted from blood. This TCR derives from a man in his thirties or forties in good health. The chain couples TRBV5-6 to TRBJ2-2; tentative D call: TRBD1 (6 bases). CDR3 loop: CASSLGTGPYLELFF. CDR3 nucleotides: TGTGCCAGCAGCTTGGGCACAGGGCCCTACCTGGAGCTGTTTTTT.